This entry lists 7 T cell receptor beta chains sequenced from one sample in a study of T cell changes during pregnancy in multiple sclerosis. Assay used: immunoSEQ multiplex PCR; TCRdb lists only in-frame clones, some missing. This table holds tens of thousands of clones, roughly 91% found once. Specimen: CD4+ T cells from peripheral blood mononuclear cells, collected in the third trimester of pregnancy. These receptor sequences come from a female donor in good health, enrolled as a control in a pregnancy study.

The chain joins TRBV5-8 to TRBJ2-4; 8 bases align to TRBD1. There are 15 residues in the CDR3. Trimming at V came to 4 bases and at J to 11 bases, leaving 14 bases not matched to a gene. Germline lookup yields CDR1 SGHTS and CDR2 YDEGEE. Written as DNA, the CDR3 is TGTGCCAGCAGCACCCTAGGACAGGGTTTTCAGGTTCAGTACTTC. Amino acid sequence: CASSTLGQGFQVQYF.

The DNA of the CDR3 is TGTGCCAGCTCACCAGAGACCGGGATCTCCGTTGAAGCTTTCTTT. Translation: CASSPETGISVEAFF. J is TRBJ1-1 and V is TRBV18; no definite D call. Germline V gene data show CDR1 as KGHSH and CDR2 as LQKENI. The CDR3 has 15 amino acids. Trimming left V 2 bases short and J 7 bases short, with 17 bases between.

This sequence joins TRBV30 and TRBJ2-1; a weak D match, TRBD2 (6 bases). V lost 0 bases and J 8 bases, leaving 17 bases between the germline ends. The CDR3 is made up of 15 amino acids. The germline V gene has CDR1 GTSNPN and CDR2 SVGIG (reference sequence). The CDR3 region has the DNA TGTGCCTGGAGTGTAAATCTACGGAGGGTCCATGAGCAGTTCTTC. This encodes CAWSVNLRRVHEQFF.

The chain employs TRBV9 and TRBJ2-2; 8 bases fit TRBD1. This CDR3 is 14 amino acids long. Per germline, CDR1 SGDLS and CDR2 YYNGEE. Unmatched junction bases numbered 4, after V lost 4 bases and J lost 5 bases. CDR3 in amino acids: CASSPRTGTGELFF. CDR3 DNA sequence: TGTGCCAGCAGCCCCCGGACAGGGACCGGGGAGCTGTTTTTT.

The rearrangement uses TRBV6-5 and TRBJ1-1; D unresolved. The CDR3 sequence is 15 residues long. The V end was cut by 0 bases, the J end by 0 bases, with 8 bases between. CDR1 is MNHEY and CDR2 is SVGAGI in the germline V gene. CDR3 nucleotides: TGTGCCAGCAGTTACTCGACGGGTGTGAACACTGAAGCTTTCTTT. This encodes CASSYSTGVNTEAFF.

V is TRBV30 and J is TRBJ1-6, with 10 positions matching TRBD1. Germline CDR1 is GTSNPN and CDR2 is SVGIG (reference sequence). There are 15 residues in the CDR3. J gave up 11 bases and V 8 bases, and 15 bases lay outside the gene matches. Written as DNA, the CDR3 is TGTGCCGGGAAAGGAGCGGGACAGGGGAAGACACCCCTCCACTTT. Protein sequence: CAGKGAGQGKTPLHF. Drawing the rest from reference TRBV30 and TRBJ1-6, the complete variable domain is SQTIHQWPATLVQPVGSPLSLECTVEGTSNPNLYWYRQAAGRGLQLLFYSVGIGQISSEVPQNLSASRPQDRQFILSSKKLLLSDSGFYLCAGKGAGQGKTPLHFGNGTRLTVT.

V gene TRBV7-8 combines with J gene TRBJ2-1, with 8 bases aligning to TRBD1. This CDR3 region has 15 residues. Germline CDR1 SGHVS, CDR2 FQNEAQ. Trimming cost V 2 bases and J 6 bases; bases outside gene matches: 6. The CDR3 here is CASSLRRTGINEQFF. As DNA, the CDR3 is TGTGCCAGCAGCTTAAGGAGGACAGGGATCAATGAGCAGTTCTTC.